The 25 T cell receptor beta chains below were found in one sample sequenced in a study of OX40 agonist ivuxolimab in advanced cancers. TCRdb's table, derived via immunoSEQ multiplex PCR, lists solely in-frame clones and lacks some. This table holds some 49,000 clones, almost 80% found once. Sequencing used CD4+ or CD8+ T cells sorted from blood, obtained in a trial of the OX40 agonist ivuxolimab. Receptors were obtained from an adult with an advanced solid tumor such as melanoma, head and neck, liver or kidney cancer.

The chain combines TRBV25-1 with TRBJ2-7; 8 bases are a match to TRBD1. The CDR3 runs to 13 residues. V gave up 4 bases and J gave up 3 bases; unmatched junction bases: 2. Looked up from germline, CDR1 is MGHDK and CDR2 is SYGVNS. CDR3 in amino acids: CASSVDRGYEQYF. CDR3 in DNA: TGTGCCAGCAGTGTAGACAGGGGCTACGAGCAGTACTTC.

The chain uses TRBV6-5 and TRBJ1-1, with 11 bases lining up with TRBD1. The CDR3 totals 15 residues. Germline V CDR1 and CDR2: MNHEY, SVGAGI. V lost 6 bases and J lost 4; bases outside the gene matches: 7. The CDR3 DNA sequence: TGTGCCAGCAGCCTCACGGGACAGGGGGGCACTGAAGCTTTCTTT. Translated, it gives CASSLTGQGGTEAFF.

The chain links TRBV4-1 to TRBJ2-1; 14 nucleotides line up with TRBD2. CDR1 is MGHRA and CDR2 is YSYEKL in the germline V gene. J lost 10 bases, V lost 3 bases, and 8 bases had no gene match. The CDR3 consists of 16 residues. The CDR3 nucleotides read TGCGCCAGCAGCCATAGACTAGCGGGAGGGCCGGGGGAGCAGTTCTTC. Amino acid sequence: CASSHRLAGGPGEQFF.

In this sample, this clone turned up once. The CDR3 sequence is CASSLAGGAAEAFF. The CDR3 DNA follows: TGCGCCAGCAGCTTGGCCGGGGGGGCAGCTGAAGCTTTCTTT. The chain employs TRBV5-1 and TRBJ1-1; maybe TRBD1 (6 bases). The CDR3 is 14 residues long. Trimming shortened V by 0 bases and J by 6 bases, and 12 bases separated the two germline ends. The germline V gene encodes CDR1 SGHRS and CDR2 YFSETQ.

The chain employs TRBV4-3 and TRBJ1-1, with D perhaps TRBD1 (5 bases). In germline, CDR1 is LGHNA, CDR2 YSLEER. V lost 0 bases and J 1 base, leaving 15 bases between the germline ends. CDR3 length: 17 residues. The CDR3, as DNA: TGCGCCAGCAGCCAAGATAATTCAGGAAGGGGGAACACTGAAGCTTTCTTT. Its protein is CASSQDNSGRGNTEAFF.

Only one count was recorded for this clone. The chain's CDR3 is CASSPALAGGPKDEQYF. CDR3 sequence (DNA): TGTGCCAGCAGCCCTGCCCTAGCGGGAGGGCCAAAAGACGAGCAGTACTTC. The chain recombines TRBV14 with TRBJ2-7, with TRBD2 identical over 12 bases. The CDR3 runs 17 residues. CDR1 is SGHDN, CDR2 FVKESK, per germline. J lost 5 bases, V lost 4 bases, and 12 bases had no gene match.

This clone was seen only a few times. J is TRBJ2-2 and V is TRBV19, with D tentatively TRBD2 (6 bases). This CDR3 is built from 16 residues. V lost 1 base and J lost 5, with 14 bases in between. Germline values: CDR1 LNHDA, CDR2 SQIVND (reference sequence). In DNA form, the CDR3 reads TGTGCCAGTAGTATAGTTGGGGGGTTGAGGACCGGGGAGCTGTTTTTT. Translated: CASSIVGGLRTGELFF.

This clone has a single count. V gene TRBV10-1 combines with J gene TRBJ1-3; possibly TRBD1 for D (5 bases). The CDR3 contains 18 residues. V gave up 0 bases and J gave up 0 bases, with 15 bases separating them. In germline, CDR1 is WNHNN, CDR2 SYGVQD (reference sequence). The CDR3 DNA reads TGCGCCAGCAGTGAGTCAATAAGGGACGGGAACTCTGGAAACACCATATATTTT. It translates to CASSESIRDGNSGNTIYF.

The rearrangement uses TRBV2 and TRBJ1-6; D possibly corresponds to TRBD1 (6 bases). There are 14 residues in the CDR3. V was clipped by 1 base and J by 7 bases, with 8 bases between them. Germline V CDR1 and CDR2: SNHLY, FYNNEI. CDR3 sequence reads: CASSEEGQNSPLHF. The CDR3 coding sequence is TGTGCCAGCAGTGAAGAGGGACAAAATTCACCCCTCCACTTT.

J is TRBJ2-7 and V is TRBV27; maybe TRBD2 (6 bases). Germline V gene sequence: CDR1 MNHEY, CDR2 SMNVEV (reference sequence). CDR3 length equals 14 residues. The germline V and J ends were trimmed by 1 base and 0 bases, with 7 bases remaining between them. The CDR3 DNA is TGTGCCAGCAGTTTATTCGGGAGCTCCTACGAGCAGTACTTC. Protein product: CASSLFGSSYEQYF.

The chain carries TRBV5-1 and TRBJ1-5; D gene uncertain. The germline V and J ends were trimmed by 2 bases and 6 bases, with 6 bases remaining between them. The germline V gene encodes CDR1 SGHRS and CDR2 YFSETQ. This CDR3 has 12 residues. The CDR3 nucleotides read TGCGCCAGCAGCTTCGAGGGTCAGCCCCAGCATTTT. Translation: CASSFEGQPQHF. Full variable domain (remainder filled in from reference TRBV5-1 and TRBJ1-5): KAGVTQTPRYLIKTRGQQVTLSCSPISGHRSVSWYQQTPGQGLQFLFEYFSETQRNKGNFPGRFSGRQFSNSRSEMNVSTLELGDSALYLCASSFEGQPQHFGDGTRLSIL.

The chain joins TRBV25-1 to TRBJ1-2; 7 positions agree with TRBD1. The CDR3 spans 12 residues. Trimming took 3 bases from V and 8 from J; bases not matched to a gene: 3. Germline-derived CDR1 and CDR2 are MGHDK and SYGVNS. The CDR3 sequence: CASSDQGGGYTF. The DNA for the CDR3 is TGTGCCAGCAGTGACCAGGGGGGAGGCTACACCTTC.

The genes are TRBV5-4 and TRBJ1-2, with 8 bases identical to TRBD1. V was clipped by 5 bases and J by 0 bases; unmatched bases: 3. This CDR3 has 14 amino acids. Germline V gene lookup returns CDR1 SGHNT and CDR2 YYREEE (reference sequence). CDR3: CASRPGQANYGYTF. The CDR3 bases are TGTGCCAGCAGACCGGGACAGGCTAACTATGGCTACACCTTC.

This chain joins TRBV5-1 and TRBJ2-3, with 9 bases identical to TRBD1. Germline loops: CDR1 SGHRS, CDR2 YFSETQ. Trimming took 0 bases from V and 2 from J; bases not matched to a gene: 4. This CDR3 region has 16 residues. DNA for the CDR3: TGCGCCAGCAGCTTGGGGACAGGGGATTACACAGATACGCAGTATTTT. It codes for CASSLGTGDYTDTQYF.

The chain joins TRBV4-3 to TRBJ2-7; TRBD2 matches at 8 bases. Looked up from germline, CDR1 is LGHNA and CDR2 is YSLEER. Germline trimming cut 3 bases from V and 3 bases from J; bases unmatched to any gene: 1. The CDR3 is made up of 13 amino acids. CDR3 bases: TGCGCCAGCAGCCAGGGACTAGACTACGAGCAGTACTTC. Its translation is CASSQGLDYEQYF.

The table lists this clone with a count of one. The chain links TRBV5-5 to TRBJ2-5; no firm D call. Trimming removed 1 base at V and 2 bases at J, with 6 bases between. The CDR3 sequence is 13 residues long. The germline V gene has CDR1 SGHKS and CDR2 YYEKEE (reference sequence). In nucleotides, the CDR3 is TGTGCCAGCAGCTTGTCCTGGCAAGAGACCCAGTACTTC. It translates to CASSLSWQETQYF.

The rearrangement joins TRBV7-2 to TRBJ2-5; TRBD2 aligns across 8 bases. Germline V lookup: CDR1 SGHTA, CDR2 FQGNSA. The CDR3 consists of 14 residues. The J segment lost 11 bases and the V segment lost 5 bases, leaving 13 bases of the junction unmatched. The CDR3 DNA follows: TGTGCCAGCAGCCCAAGAGCGGGAGTTGAAGAGCAGTACTTC. This gives the protein CASSPRAGVEEQYF.

This clone was detected only a few times. This chain connects TRBV5-4 to TRBJ2-3; D unresolved. Trimming stripped 4 bases from V and 0 bases from J, with 9 bases between. Germline CDR1 and CDR2: SGHNT and YYREEE (reference sequence). There are 14 residues in the CDR3. The CDR3 loop reads CASSVAESTDTQYF. The CDR3 DNA reads TGTGCCAGCAGCGTTGCGGAGAGCACAGATACGCAGTATTTT.

The J gene is TRBJ1-3, the V gene TRBV6-6; unclear D gene. TRBJ2-2 matches the DNA end more closely, so the J call is doubtful. Germline V CDR1 and CDR2: MNHNY, SVGAGI (reference sequence). The CDR3 runs 14 residues. CDR3 DNA: TGTGCCAGCAGTTACTCCCAGAACACCGGGGAGCTGTTTTTT. As protein: CASSYSQNTGELFF.

The chain links TRBV4-3 to TRBJ2-1; no clear D gene. The germline V gene encodes CDR1 LGHNA and CDR2 YSLEER. Trimming pared 1 base from V and 0 bases from J, leaving 4 bases between. The CDR3 runs 14 residues. CDR3 in amino acids: CASSQGPSYNEQFF. DNA of the CDR3: TGCGCCAGCAGCCAAGGGCCCTCCTACAATGAGCAGTTCTTC.

The gene calls are TRBV15 and TRBJ2-7; TRBD2 might be the D (6 bases). Between the trimmed V and J ends, which lost 0 bases and 0 bases, there was a span of 15 bases. Germline CDR1 reads LNHNV; CDR2 reads YYDKDF (reference sequence). The CDR3 is made up of 17 amino acids. The CDR3 sequence: CATSRDLGGEGSYEQYF. CDR3 nucleotides: TGTGCCACCAGCAGAGATCTGGGGGGTGAAGGCTCCTACGAGCAGTACTTC.

This rearrangement joins TRBV7-2 to TRBJ2-1; a weak D match, TRBD2 (6 bases). The CDR3 sequence is 14 residues long. Between the trimmed V and J ends, which lost 5 bases and 9 bases, there was a span of 17 bases. Germline V lookup: CDR1 SGHTA, CDR2 FQGNSA. The CDR3 reads CASSLLTSTVEQFF. The CDR3 bases are TGTGCCAGCAGCCTGTTGACTAGTACCGTTGAGCAGTTCTTC.

The J gene is TRBJ1-5, the V gene TRBV6-1; maybe TRBD1 (5 bases). V lost 4 bases and J lost 0, with 13 bases in between. The V gene's germline CDR1 is MNHNS and CDR2 SASEGT. The CDR3 covers 16 residues. As DNA, the CDR3 is TGTGCCAGCAGTGGACAGACTGATTATAGCAATCAGCCCCAGCATTTT. This gives the protein CASSGQTDYSNQPQHF.

The chain joins TRBV5-4 to TRBJ2-5; 9 positions match TRBD2. CDR1 is SGHNT and CDR2 is YYREEE in the germline V gene (reference sequence). CDR3 size: 16 residues. The V gene end was trimmed by 4 bases and the J gene end by 4 bases; junction bases not matched to a gene: 11. The CDR3 nucleotides read TGTGCCAGCAGCCGTATTAGCGGGAGTCTAGTAGAGACCCAGTACTTC. Protein product: CASSRISGSLVETQYF. Based on the CDR3 plus reference TRBV5-4 and TRBJ2-5, the full variable domain is ETGVTQSPTHLIKTRGQQVTLRCSSQSGHNTVSWYQQALGQGPQFIFQYYREEENGRGNFPPRFSGLQFPNYSSELNVNALELDDSALYLCASSRISGSLVETQYFGPGTRLLVL.

This clone was observed a single time. The rearrangement joins TRBV2 to TRBJ1-2; possible D gene TRBD1, 5 bases. V gave up 5 bases and J gave up 3 bases, with 10 bases separating them. The germline gives CDR1 SNHLY, CDR2 FYNNEI. This CDR3 contains 13 residues. The CDR3 spells CASSPQGHYGYTF. In DNA form, the CDR3 reads TGTGCCAGCAGTCCCCAGGGTCACTATGGCTACACCTTC.